These T cell receptor beta chains were read from a single sample in a study of early stage breast cancer tumors. Assay used: immunoSEQ multiplex PCR; TCRdb lists only in-frame clones, some missing. This sample has fewer than 70,000 clones, with 65% to 85% found just once. The material sequenced was blood. These receptors all stem from a person aged 40 to 49 with breast cancer. Each CDR3 is given with its conserved first and last residue. The order of the fields is clone size, V gene, D gene, J gene, CDR3 protein, CDR3 DNA. D genes are given only for firm matches. Clone size is given for some rows only: seen once, a few or many times, or a class if the clone is expanded.

NA	TRBV7-9	NA	TRBJ2-1	CASSLALTRYNEQFF	TGTGCCAGCAGCTTAGCGCTAACAAGATACAATGAGCAGTTCTTC
few	TRBV6-1	TRBD2	TRBJ2-7	CASRQASGSEQYF	TGTGCCAGCAGGCAGGCTAGCGGGAGCGAGCAGTACTTC
NA	TRBV5-1	NA	TRBJ2-1	CASSLVASGYNEQFF	TGCGCCAGCAGCTTGGTGGCCAGCGGCTACAATGAGCAGTTCTTC
NA	TRBV10-3	NA	TRBJ2-5	CATAPTSSMAQYF	TGTGCCACCGCCCCCACTAGCTCAATGGCCCAGTACTTC
NA	TRBV5-1	TRBD1	TRBJ1-2	CASSVQGYDGYTF	TGCGCCAGCAGCGTACAGGGGTACGATGGCTACACCTTC
NA	TRBV6-5	NA	TRBJ1-5	CASSYSVHQPQHF	TGTGCCAGCAGTTACTCGGTGCATCAGCCCCAGCATTTT
NA	TRBV19	TRBD1	TRBJ1-5	CASSRTSRDRGINQPQHF	TGTGCCAGTAGTAGGACCTCCCGGGACAGGGGTATCAATCAGCCCCAGCATTTT
NA	TRBV11-2	NA	TRBJ2-5	CASSLLTASPGETQYF	TGTGCCAGCAGCTTACTTACGGCTAGTCCAGGGGAGACCCAGTACTTC
NA	TRBV18	TRBD2	TRBJ2-7	CASSPPGRLAGGFEQYF	TGTGCCAGCTCACCACCGGGGAGGCTAGCGGGAGGGTTCGAGCAGTACTTC
NA	TRBV14	TRBD1	TRBJ2-7	CASGQVYEQYF	TGTGCCAGCGGACAGGTCTACGAGCAGTACTTC
NA	TRBV7-6	NA	TRBJ2-3	CASSFRGGATDTQYF	TGTGCCAGCAGCTTTAGGGGGGGCGCAACAGATACGCAGTATTTT
once	TRBV9	NA	TRBJ2-5	CASSVARGSLETQYF	TGTGCCAGCAGCGTAGCTAGAGGTAGCTTGGAGACCCAGTACTTC
NA	TRBV29-1	TRBD1	TRBJ2-7	CSVETGASYEQYF	TGCAGCGTTGAGACAGGGGCCTCCTACGAGCAGTACTTC
NA	TRBV20-1	NA	TRBJ2-7	CSAREDYEQYF	TGCAGTGCTAGAGAAGATTACGAGCAGTACTTC
NA	TRBV7-9	NA	TRBJ2-5	CASSLVGSQETQYF	TGTGCCAGCAGCTTAGTCGGCAGCCAAGAGACCCAGTACTTC
NA	TRBV13	TRBD2	TRBJ2-7	CASRPSGPTWGQYF	TGTGCCAGCAGGCCTAGCGGTCCCACCTGGGGGCAGTACTTC
NA	TRBV6-1	NA	TRBJ2-7	CASVHTGLHEQYF	TGTGCCAGTGTTCATACGGGGCTGCACGAGCAGTACTTC